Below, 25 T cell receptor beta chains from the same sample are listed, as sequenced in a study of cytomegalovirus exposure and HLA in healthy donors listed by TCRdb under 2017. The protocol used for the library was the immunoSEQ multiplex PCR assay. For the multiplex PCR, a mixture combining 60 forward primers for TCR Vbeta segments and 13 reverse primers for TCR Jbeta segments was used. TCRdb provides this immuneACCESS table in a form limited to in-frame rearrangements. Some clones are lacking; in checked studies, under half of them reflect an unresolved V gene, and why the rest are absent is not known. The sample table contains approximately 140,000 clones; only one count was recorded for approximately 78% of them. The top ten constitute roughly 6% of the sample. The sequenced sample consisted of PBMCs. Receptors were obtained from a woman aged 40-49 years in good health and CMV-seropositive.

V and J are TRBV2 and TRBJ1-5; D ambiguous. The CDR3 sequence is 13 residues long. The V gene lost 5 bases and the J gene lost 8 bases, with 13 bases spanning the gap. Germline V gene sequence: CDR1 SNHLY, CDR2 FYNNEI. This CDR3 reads CASSPAVVEPQHF. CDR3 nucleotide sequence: TGTGCCAGCAGTCCAGCGGTAGTGGAGCCCCAGCATTTT. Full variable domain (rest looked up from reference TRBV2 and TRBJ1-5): EPEVTQTPSHQVTQMGQEVILRCVPISNHLYFYWYRQILGQKVEFLVSFYNNEISEKSEIFDDQFSVERPDGSNFTLKIRSTKLEDSAMYFCASSPAVVEPQHFGDGTRLSIL.

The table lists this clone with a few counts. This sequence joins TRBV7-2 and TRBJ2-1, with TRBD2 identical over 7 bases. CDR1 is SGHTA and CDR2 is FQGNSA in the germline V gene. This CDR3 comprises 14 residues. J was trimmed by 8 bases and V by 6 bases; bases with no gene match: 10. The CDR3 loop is CASSLRLAVDEQFF. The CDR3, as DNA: TGTGCCAGCAGTTTGAGACTAGCCGTCGATGAGCAGTTCTTC.

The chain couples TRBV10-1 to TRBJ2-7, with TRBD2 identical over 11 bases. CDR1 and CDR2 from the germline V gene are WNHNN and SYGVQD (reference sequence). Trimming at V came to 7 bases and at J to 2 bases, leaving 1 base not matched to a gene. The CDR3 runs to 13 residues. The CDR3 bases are TGCGCCAGCAAACTAGCGGGAGCCTACGAGCAGTACTTC. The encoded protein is CASKLAGAYEQYF.

The CDR3 nucleotides read TGCGCCAGCAGCCAGGGACTAGACTACGAGCAGTACTTC. Its protein is CASSQGLDYEQYF. The V gene is TRBV5-1, the J gene TRBJ2-7; TRBD2 agrees at 8 bases. The CDR3 has 13 residues. With 4 bases clipped from V and 3 bases from J, the junction kept 3 bases outside the gene matches. Looked up from germline, CDR1 is SGHRS and CDR2 is YFSETQ. Drawing the rest from reference TRBV5-1 and TRBJ2-7, the complete variable domain is KAGVTQTPRYLIKTRGQQVTLSCSPISGHRSVSWYQQTPGQGLQFLFEYFSETQRNKGNFPGRFSGRQFSNSRSEMNVSTLELGDSALYLCASSQGLDYEQYFGPGTRLTVT.

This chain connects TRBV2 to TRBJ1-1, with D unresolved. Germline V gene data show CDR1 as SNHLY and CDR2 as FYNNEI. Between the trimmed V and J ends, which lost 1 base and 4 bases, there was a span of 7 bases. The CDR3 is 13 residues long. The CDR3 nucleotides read TGTGCCAGCAGTGAAGAGGTAGCCACTGAAGCTTTCTTT. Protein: CASSEEVATEAFF.

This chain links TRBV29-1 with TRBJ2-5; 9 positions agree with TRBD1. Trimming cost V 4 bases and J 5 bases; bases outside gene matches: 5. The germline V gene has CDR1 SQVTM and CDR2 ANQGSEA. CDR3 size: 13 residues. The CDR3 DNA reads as TGCAGCGTTGGGACAGGGGTGGGGGAGACCCAGTACTTC. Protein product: CSVGTGVGETQYF.

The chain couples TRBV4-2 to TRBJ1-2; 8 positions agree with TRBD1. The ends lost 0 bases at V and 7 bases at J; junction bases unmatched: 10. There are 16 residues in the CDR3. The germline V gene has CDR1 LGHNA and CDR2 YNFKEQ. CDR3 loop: CASSQEGVPGGRGYTF. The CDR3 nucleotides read TGTGCCAGCAGCCAAGAGGGAGTGCCAGGGGGCCGTGGCTACACCTTC.

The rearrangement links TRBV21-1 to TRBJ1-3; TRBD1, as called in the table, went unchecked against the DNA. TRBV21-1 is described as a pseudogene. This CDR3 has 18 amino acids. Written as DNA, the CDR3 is TGTGCCAGCAGCGCTCAAGGGGCGACAGGGACCTCTGGAAACACCATATATTTT. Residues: CASSAQGATGTSGNTIYF.

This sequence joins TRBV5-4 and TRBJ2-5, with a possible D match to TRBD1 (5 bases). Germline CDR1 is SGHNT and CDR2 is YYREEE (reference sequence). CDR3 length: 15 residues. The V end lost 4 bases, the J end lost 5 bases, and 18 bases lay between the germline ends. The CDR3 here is CASSQDTSGRETQYF. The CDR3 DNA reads TGTGCCAGCAGCCAGGACACCTCCGGTCGGGAGACCCAGTACTTC.

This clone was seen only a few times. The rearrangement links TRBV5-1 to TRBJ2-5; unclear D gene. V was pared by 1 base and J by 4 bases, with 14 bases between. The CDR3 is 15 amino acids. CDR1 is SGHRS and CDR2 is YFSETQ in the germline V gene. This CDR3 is CASSLSTERGETQYF. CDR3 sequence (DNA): TGCGCCAGCAGCTTGTCGACCGAAAGAGGAGAGACCCAGTACTTC. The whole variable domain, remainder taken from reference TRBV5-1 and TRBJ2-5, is KAGVTQTPRYLIKTRGQQVTLSCSPISGHRSVSWYQQTPGQGLQFLFEYFSETQRNKGNFPGRFSGRQFSNSRSEMNVSTLELGDSALYLCASSLSTERGETQYFGPGTRLLVL.

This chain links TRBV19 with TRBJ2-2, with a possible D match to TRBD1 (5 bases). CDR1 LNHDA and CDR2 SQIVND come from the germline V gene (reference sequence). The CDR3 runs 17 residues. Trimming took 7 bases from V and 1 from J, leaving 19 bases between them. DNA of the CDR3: TGTGCCAGTAACTTTCCCCGGCAGGGAAAGAACACCGGGGAGCTGTTTTTT. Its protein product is CASNFPRQGKNTGELFF.

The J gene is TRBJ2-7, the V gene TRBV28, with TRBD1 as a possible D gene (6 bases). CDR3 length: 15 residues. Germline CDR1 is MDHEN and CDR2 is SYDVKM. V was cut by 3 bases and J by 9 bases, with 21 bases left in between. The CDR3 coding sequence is TGTGCCAGCAGTTTGGCAGGCCAGGGGCGCGACGGGCAGTACTTC. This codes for CASSLAGQGRDGQYF.

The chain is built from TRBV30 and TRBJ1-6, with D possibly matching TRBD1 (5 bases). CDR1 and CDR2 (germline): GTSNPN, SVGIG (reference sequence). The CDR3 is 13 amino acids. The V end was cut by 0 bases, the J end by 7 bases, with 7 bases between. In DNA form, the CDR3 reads TGTGCCTGGAGTGTTTCAGGGAATTCACCCCTCCACTTT. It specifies CAWSVSGNSPLHF.

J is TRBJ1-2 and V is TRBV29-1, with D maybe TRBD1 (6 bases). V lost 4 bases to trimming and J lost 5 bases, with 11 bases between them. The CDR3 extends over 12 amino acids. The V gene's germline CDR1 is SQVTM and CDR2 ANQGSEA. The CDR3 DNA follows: TGCAGCGTTGCTCCCGGACAGTATGGCTACACCTTC. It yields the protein CSVAPGQYGYTF.

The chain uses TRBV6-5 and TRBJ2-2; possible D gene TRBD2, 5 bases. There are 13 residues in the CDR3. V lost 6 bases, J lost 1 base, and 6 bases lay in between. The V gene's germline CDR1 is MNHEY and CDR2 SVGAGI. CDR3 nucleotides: TGTGCCAGCAGCGGGGTGAACACCGGGGAGCTGTTTTTT. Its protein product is CASSGVNTGELFF.

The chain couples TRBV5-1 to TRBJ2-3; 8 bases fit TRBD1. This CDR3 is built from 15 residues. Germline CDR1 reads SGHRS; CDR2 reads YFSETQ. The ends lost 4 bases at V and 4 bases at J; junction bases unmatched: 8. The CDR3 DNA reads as TGCGCCAGCAGCCCCCAGACAGGGGTAGCAGATACGCAGTATTTT. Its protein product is CASSPQTGVADTQYF.

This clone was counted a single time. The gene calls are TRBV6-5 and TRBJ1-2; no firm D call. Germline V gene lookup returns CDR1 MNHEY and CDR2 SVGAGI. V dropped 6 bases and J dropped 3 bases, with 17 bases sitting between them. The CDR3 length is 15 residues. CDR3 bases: TGTGCCAGCAGGACTGTAGTTTACGCGGACTATGGCTACACCTTC. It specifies CASRTVVYADYGYTF.

The CDR3 DNA follows: TGTGCCAGCAGCGTCACAGGGGTTTCTGGAAACACCATATATTTT. Its protein product is CASSVTGVSGNTIYF. The chain couples TRBV9 to TRBJ1-3; 7 bases are shared with TRBD1. The CDR3 contains 15 residues. V shed 2 bases, J shed 1 base, and the junction held 3 bases outside the gene matches. The germline gives CDR1 SGDLS, CDR2 YYNGEE.

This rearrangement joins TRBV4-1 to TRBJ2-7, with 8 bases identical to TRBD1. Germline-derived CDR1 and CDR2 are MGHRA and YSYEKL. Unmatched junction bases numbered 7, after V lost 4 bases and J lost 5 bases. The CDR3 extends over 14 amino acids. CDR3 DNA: TGCGCCAGCAGCCCGGACAGGGAGACGAACGAGCAGTACTTC. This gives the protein CASSPDRETNEQYF.

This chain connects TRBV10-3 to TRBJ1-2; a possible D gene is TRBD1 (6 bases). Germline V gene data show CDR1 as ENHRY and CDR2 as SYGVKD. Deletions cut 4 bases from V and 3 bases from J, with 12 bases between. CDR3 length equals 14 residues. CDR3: CAISGTHRDYGYTF. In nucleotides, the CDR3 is TGTGCCATCAGTGGGACCCACAGGGACTATGGCTACACCTTC.

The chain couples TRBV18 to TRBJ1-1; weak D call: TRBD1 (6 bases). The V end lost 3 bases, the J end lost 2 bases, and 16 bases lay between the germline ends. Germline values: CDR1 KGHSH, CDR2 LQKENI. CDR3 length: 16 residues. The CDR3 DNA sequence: TGTGCCAGCTCACCCCGTGCGGACAGCGGAAACACTGAAGCTTTCTTT. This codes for CASSPRADSGNTEAFF.

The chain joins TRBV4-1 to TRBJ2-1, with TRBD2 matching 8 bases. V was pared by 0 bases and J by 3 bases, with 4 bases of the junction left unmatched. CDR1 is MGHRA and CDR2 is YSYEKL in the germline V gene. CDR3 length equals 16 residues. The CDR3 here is CASSQDIAGLYNEQFF. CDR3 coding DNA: TGCGCCAGCAGCCAAGATATAGCGGGACTCTACAATGAGCAGTTCTTC.

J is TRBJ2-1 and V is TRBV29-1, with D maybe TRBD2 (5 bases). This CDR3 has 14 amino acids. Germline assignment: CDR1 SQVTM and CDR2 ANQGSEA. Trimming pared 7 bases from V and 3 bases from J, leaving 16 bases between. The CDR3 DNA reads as TGCAGCGCTGACCCGGGGAAGGGCTACAATGAGCAGTTCTTC. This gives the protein CSADPGKGYNEQFF.

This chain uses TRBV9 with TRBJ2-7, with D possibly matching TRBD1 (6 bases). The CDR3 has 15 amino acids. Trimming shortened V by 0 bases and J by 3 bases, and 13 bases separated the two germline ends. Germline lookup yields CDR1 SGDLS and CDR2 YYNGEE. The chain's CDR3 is CASSVAQGLGYEQYF. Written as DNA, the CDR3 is TGTGCCAGCAGCGTAGCCCAGGGGTTAGGCTACGAGCAGTACTTC.

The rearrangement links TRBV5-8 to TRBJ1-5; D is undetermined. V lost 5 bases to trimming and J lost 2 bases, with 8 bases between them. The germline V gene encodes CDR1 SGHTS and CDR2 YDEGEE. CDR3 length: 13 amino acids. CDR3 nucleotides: TGTGCCAGCAGACGAGGTGGCAATCAGCCCCAGCATTTT. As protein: CASRRGGNQPQHF.